The 29 T cell receptor beta chains below all came from one sample that was sequenced in a study of blood T cell repertoires in COVID-19. The table came from immunoSEQ multiplex PCR; TCRdb's copy has only in-frame clones and leaves some out. The sample shows 100,000 to 130,000 clones, 80% to 85% of them seen only once. Sequenced sample: peripheral blood. Every receptor here comes from a human donor in a cohort sampled during active COVID-19.

This chain connects TRBV18 to TRBJ2-1, with 9 bases fitting TRBD2. The germline gives CDR1 KGHSH, CDR2 LQKENI. The CDR3 is 16 residues long. V was clipped by 3 bases and J by 7 bases; unmatched bases: 10. CDR3 in DNA: TGTGCCAGCTCACCCTCCGGGACTAGCAAATCGAATGAGCAGTTCTTC. Translating gives CASSPSGTSKSNEQFF.

The chain joins TRBV2 to TRBJ2-1, with D maybe TRBD1 (5 bases). The CDR3 runs to 12 residues. Trimming left V 6 bases short and J 6 bases short, with 9 bases between. Germline V gene data show CDR1 as SNHLY and CDR2 as FYNNEI. The CDR3: CASRLQGNEQFF. The DNA of the CDR3 is TGTGCCAGCAGGCTTCAGGGCAATGAGCAGTTCTTC.

This clone was found once. This sequence joins TRBV11-2 and TRBJ2-2, with D possibly TRBD2 on 5 matching bases. The CDR3 has 16 residues. V lost 5 bases to trimming and J lost 4 bases, with 17 bases between them. CDR1 is SGHAT, CDR2 FQNNGV, per germline. The CDR3 bases are TGTGCCAGCAGCCGGACTCGGCTGACGGGCACCGGGGAGCTGTTTTTT. It codes for CASSRTRLTGTGELFF.

For this clone: The junction shows a germline mismatch at one end, possibly a read error. This chain links TRBV19 with TRBJ2-3; perhaps TRBD2 as D (6 bases). The germline gives CDR1 LNHDA, CDR2 SQIVND (reference sequence). The CDR3 has 14 amino acids. The CDR3 DNA is TGTACCAGTAGTCGACTAGAGGACACAGATACGCAGTATTTT. This codes for CTSSRLEDTDTQYF.

The chain recombines TRBV5-1 with TRBJ1-4; tentative D call: TRBD1 (6 bases). Trimming removed 3 bases from V and 0 bases from J, with 15 bases in between. CDR1 is SGHRS and CDR2 is YFSETQ in the germline V gene. This CDR3 has 17 residues. The CDR3 sequence is CASSSGGPFTTNEKLFF. The CDR3 nucleotides read TGCGCCAGCAGCTCCGGGGGGCCGTTTACAACTAATGAAAAACTGTTTTTT. The whole variable domain, filled in from reference TRBV5-1 and TRBJ1-4, reads KAGVTQTPRYLIKTRGQQVTLSCSPISGHRSVSWYQQTPGQGLQFLFEYFSETQRNKGNFPGRFSGRQFSNSRSEMNVSTLELGDSALYLCASSSGGPFTTNEKLFFGSGTQLSVL.

CDR3 loop: CASSESRASNEQFF. The CDR3 DNA reads as TGTGCCAGCAGTGAGTCGCGAGCTAGCAATGAGCAGTTCTTC. V is TRBV2 and J is TRBJ2-1, with no clear D. Germline V gene sequence: CDR1 SNHLY, CDR2 FYNNEI. V was trimmed by 3 bases and J by 6 bases, leaving 12 bases between them. This CDR3 contains 14 residues.

The V gene is TRBV9, the J gene TRBJ2-1; 10 bases match TRBD2. Losses at the gene ends were 0 bases for V and 5 bases for J; bases not matched to a gene: 5. CDR3 length: 16 amino acids. The germline gives CDR1 SGDLS, CDR2 YYNGEE. In DNA, the CDR3 is TGTGCCAGCAGCGTAGTGAGCGGGAGGGGGAACAATGAGCAGTTCTTC. Translation gives CASSVVSGRGNNEQFF.

This rearrangement joins TRBV28 to TRBJ2-1; 13 bases are shared with TRBD2. The V gene's germline CDR1 is MDHEN and CDR2 SYDVKM. CDR3 length equals 18 residues. V gave up 2 bases and J gave up 0 bases; unmatched junction bases: 4. This CDR3 reads CASSLGTSGISSYNEQFF. The CDR3 nucleotides read TGTGCCAGCAGTTTAGGGACTAGCGGGATTAGCTCCTACAATGAGCAGTTCTTC.

The chain combines TRBV6-5 with TRBJ2-5; 7 nucleotides align to TRBD1. Germline CDR1 MNHEY, CDR2 SVGAGI. CDR3 length: 14 amino acids. The J segment lost 5 bases and the V segment lost 5 bases, leaving 8 bases of the junction unmatched. The CDR3 DNA follows: TGTGCCAGCAGTACCACAGGGGTGCGGGAGACCCAGTACTTC. Protein sequence: CASSTTGVRETQYF.

This clone was seen a single time. The V gene is TRBV3-1 (or the pseudogene TRBV3-2), the J gene TRBJ1-2; D remains unclear. Germline CDR1 and CDR2: LGHDT and YNNKEL (reference sequence). The CDR3 runs 14 residues. V lost 0 bases to trimming and J lost 4 bases, with 9 bases between them. In DNA, the CDR3 is TGTGCCAGCAGCCAAGACCAGGTTGGCTATGGCTACACCTTC. Amino acid sequence: CASSQDQVGYGYTF.

This chain connects TRBV14 to TRBJ1-2, with D maybe TRBD1 (5 bases). V was shortened by 6 bases and J by 4 bases, with 9 bases between the two germline ends. Germline CDR1 reads SGHDN; CDR2 reads FVKESK. CDR3 length: 12 amino acids. CDR3 amino acids: CASSRGGYGYTF. CDR3 DNA sequence: TGTGCCAGCAGTCGCGGGGGCTATGGCTACACCTTC. The full variable domain, its missing parts supplied by reference TRBV14 and TRBJ1-2, is EAGVTQFPSHSVIEKGQTVTLRCDPISGHDNLYWYRRVMGKEIKFLLHFVKESKQDESGMPNNRFLAERTGGTYSTLKVQPAELEDSGVYFCASSRGGYGYTFGSGTRLTVV.

V and J are TRBV5-1 and TRBJ2-5; 8 bases are shared with TRBD1. This CDR3 has 14 residues. Per the germline V gene, CDR1 is SGHRS and CDR2 is YFSETQ. Trimming took 2 bases from V and 6 from J; bases not matched to a gene: 6. CDR3 sequence: CASSFSDRAQTQYF. For the CDR3, the DNA is TGCGCCAGCAGCTTTTCGGACAGGGCACAGACCCAGTACTTC. The complete variable domain, with remaining parts taken from reference TRBV5-1 and TRBJ2-5, reads KAGVTQTPRYLIKTRGQQVTLSCSPISGHRSVSWYQQTPGQGLQFLFEYFSETQRNKGNFPGRFSGRQFSNSRSEMNVSTLELGDSALYLCASSFSDRAQTQYFGPGTRLLVL.

The rearrangement uses TRBV29-1 and TRBJ1-4, with TRBD1 identical over 7 bases. This CDR3 region has 15 residues. Germline-derived CDR1 and CDR2 are SQVTM and ANQGSEA. V shed 6 bases and J 0 bases; nucleotides not matched to a gene: 7. DNA of the CDR3: TGCAGCGTCACAGCCGGGACAGCAACTAATGAAAAACTGTTTTTT. Translation: CSVTAGTATNEKLFF.

J is TRBJ1-2 and V is TRBV27; weak D call: TRBD1 (6 bases). CDR1 is MNHEY and CDR2 is SMNVEV in the germline V gene (reference sequence). There are 14 residues in the CDR3. Trimming removed 3 bases at V and 1 base at J, with 9 bases between. The CDR3 protein is CASSFRGDNYGYTF. CDR3 coding DNA: TGTGCCAGCAGTTTCAGGGGTGATAACTATGGCTACACCTTC.

The chain combines TRBV7-3 with TRBJ2-7; D is uncertain. This CDR3 is 13 amino acids long. The V and J ends lost 1 base and 4 bases respectively, with 8 bases between them. Per the germline V gene, CDR1 is SGHTA and CDR2 is FQGTGA. The CDR3 DNA reads as TGTGCCAGCAGCTTAAAACTGCCTTACGAGCAGTACGTC. Protein: CASSLKLPYEQYV.

This chain uses TRBV30 with TRBJ2-4; TRBD2 aligns across 13 bases. This CDR3 is built from 15 residues. Germline values: CDR1 GTSNPN, CDR2 SVGIG (reference sequence). J was trimmed by 8 bases and V by 0 bases; bases with no gene match: 4. CDR3 in DNA: TGTGCCTGGAGTGTACTAGCGGGAGGGAGGGACATTCAGTACTTC. Protein: CAWSVLAGGRDIQYF.

In this sample, this clone turned up once. The chain couples TRBV3-1 (or the pseudogene TRBV3-2) to TRBJ2-1, with 7 bases that match TRBD2. J gave up 3 bases and V 4 bases, and 6 bases lay outside the gene matches. CDR1 is LGHDT and CDR2 is YNNKEL in the germline V gene (reference sequence). The CDR3 contains 15 residues. In DNA, the CDR3 is TGTGCCAGCAGCCCGGGCGGGAGAGGCTACAATGAGCAGTTCTTC. It specifies CASSPGGRGYNEQFF.

The J gene is TRBJ2-4, the V gene TRBV11-3, with D perhaps matching TRBD2 (6 bases). The CDR3 runs to 13 residues. V lost 1 base and J 5 bases, leaving 6 bases between the germline ends. Germline-derived CDR1 and CDR2 are SGHNT and YENEEA. The CDR3 here is CASSLGGENIQYF. The CDR3 nucleotides are TGTGCCAGCAGCTTAGGCGGGGAAAACATTCAGTACTTC.

This clone has only one observation. The CDR3 sequence: CASSLGLALNTGELFF. The CDR3 DNA sequence: TGTGCCAGCTCCCTGGGACTAGCTTTGAACACCGGGGAGCTGTTTTTT. The rearrangement joins TRBV18 to TRBJ2-2; 9 bases match TRBD2. CDR1 is KGHSH and CDR2 is LQKENI in the germline V gene. The junction had 6 bases not matched to a gene; V was cut back by 6 bases and J by 1 base. The CDR3 consists of 16 residues.

This chain links TRBV7-2 with TRBJ2-5, with TRBD2 matching over 10 bases. V was pared by 3 bases and J by 2 bases, with 9 bases of the junction left unmatched. The CDR3 totals 17 residues. CDR1 is SGHTA, CDR2 FQGNSA, per germline. The CDR3 DNA is TGTGCCAGCAGCTTGGGTCCCCCTAGCGGGGGACAAGAGACCCAGTACTTC. As protein: CASSLGPPSGGQETQYF.

The chain is built from TRBV6-4 and TRBJ1-1; 9 bases fit TRBD1. CDR3 size: 14 residues. V shed 6 bases and J 5 bases; nucleotides not matched to a gene: 7. Germline V gene sequence: CDR1 MRHNA, CDR2 SNTAGT. CDR3 sequence: CASSGDREGTEAFF. For the CDR3, the DNA is TGTGCCAGCAGCGGGGACAGGGAAGGGACTGAAGCTTTCTTT.

The chain carries TRBV5-1 and TRBJ1-4, with no clear D. Trimming took 6 bases from V and 7 from J, leaving 10 bases between them. CDR1 and CDR2 from the germline V gene are SGHRS and YFSETQ. The CDR3 totals 12 residues. CDR3 sequence reads: CASKEEGEKLFF. The DNA for the CDR3 is TGCGCCAGCAAAGAGGAGGGTGAAAAACTGTTTTTT.

The rearrangement links TRBV5-4 to TRBJ1-2, with D possibly being TRBD1 (5 bases). This CDR3 region has 13 residues. The V end lost 4 bases, the J end lost 3 bases, and 10 bases lay between the germline ends. CDR1 SGHNT and CDR2 YYREEE come from the germline V gene (reference sequence). CDR3 region: CASSGASYYGYTF. The DNA for the CDR3 is TGTGCCAGCAGCGGGGCGTCTTACTATGGCTACACCTTC.

The genes are TRBV18 and TRBJ1-5; D is uncertain. The CDR3 contains 14 residues. Germline assignment: CDR1 KGHSH and CDR2 LQKENI. V lost 0 bases and J 3 bases, leaving 6 bases between the germline ends. In nucleotides, the CDR3 is TGTGCCAGCTCACCACCGGGCCCCAATCAGCCCCAGCATTTT. Residues: CASSPPGPNQPQHF.

The chain joins TRBV7-6 to TRBJ2-3, with D perhaps TRBD2 (6 bases). The V and J ends lost 1 base and 5 bases respectively, with 16 bases between them. The CDR3 is 16 amino acids. Germline assignment: CDR1 SGHVS and CDR2 FNYEAQ. CDR3 region: CASSLDAVKRVDTQYF. As DNA, the CDR3 is TGTGCCAGCAGCTTAGATGCAGTCAAGCGGGTAGATACGCAGTATTTT. Looking up the rest from reference TRBV7-6 and TRBJ2-3 gives the full variable domain: GAGVSQSPRYKVTKRGQDVALRCDPISGHVSLYWYRQALGQGPEFLTYFNYEAQQDKSGLPNDRFSAERPEGSISTLTIQRTEQRDSAMYRCASSLDAVKRVDTQYFGPGTRLTVL.

The genes are TRBV7-9 and TRBJ1-6; D not certain. The CDR3 runs 14 residues. Per germline, CDR1 SEHNR and CDR2 FQNEAQ (reference sequence). Trimming cost V 1 base and J 5 bases, with 6 bases left between them. The CDR3 region has the DNA TGTGCCAGCAGCTTAGGGTCAGATAATTCACCCCTCCACTTT. This translates into CASSLGSDNSPLHF.

This sequence joins TRBV13 and TRBJ2-5, with 8 bases aligning to TRBD2. Germline-derived CDR1 and CDR2 are PRHDT and FYEKMQ (reference sequence). The trim removed 5 bases at V and 3 bases at J, leaving 5 bases unmatched. The CDR3 covers 14 residues. CDR3 nucleotide sequence: TGTGCCAGCAGCATCGGGAGGGCCAAAGAGACCCAGTACTTC. Its translation: CASSIGRAKETQYF.

V usage is TRBV3-1 (or the pseudogene TRBV3-2) and J usage is TRBJ2-1; D possibly corresponds to TRBD1 (6 bases). V shed 4 bases and J shed 7 bases, with 17 bases lying between them. The CDR3 extends over 15 amino acids. Germline V CDR1 and CDR2: LGHDT, YNNKEL (reference sequence). This chain's CDR3 is CASSRATGTGNEQFF. DNA for the CDR3: TGTGCCAGCAGCCGCGCCACAGGGACGGGGAATGAGCAGTTCTTC.

This clone showed up just a few times. This chain links TRBV4-3 with TRBJ1-5; D is unresolved. This CDR3 is built from 15 residues. Germline assignment: CDR1 LGHNA and CDR2 YSLEER. V dropped 0 bases and J dropped 3 bases, with 9 bases sitting between them. The CDR3 DNA is TGCGCCAGCAGCCAAGATCACGGAGCCAATCAGCCCCAGCATTTT. Encoded protein: CASSQDHGANQPQHF.